Below, 16 T cell receptor beta chains from the same sample are listed, as sequenced in a study of cytomegalovirus exposure and HLA in healthy donors. This PCR relied on a set of 60 Vbeta primers and 13 Jbeta primers. The assay was immunoSEQ multiplex PCR, and TCRdb's table has in-frame clones only and misses some. The ten most abundant clones cover around 7% of a sample with 68,000 or so clones. The specimen was PBMCs. These receptors were taken from a female donor in good health and CMV-seropositive.

The gene calls are TRBV6-6 and TRBJ1-4; 7 bases are shared with TRBD1. This CDR3 region has 14 residues. CDR1 is MNHNY and CDR2 is SVGAGI in the germline V gene (reference sequence). Trimming took 6 bases from V and 5 from J; bases not matched to a gene: 6. This chain's CDR3 is CASRTTGKNEKLFF. CDR3 DNA sequence: TGTGCCAGCAGGACGACAGGGAAAAATGAAAAACTGTTTTTT.

The V gene is TRBV5-1, the J gene TRBJ2-2; 7 positions match TRBD1. CDR3 length: 14 amino acids. The V segment lost 7 bases and the J segment 5 bases; nucleotides outside the gene matches: 8. Germline-derived CDR1 and CDR2 are SGHRS and YFSETQ. This chain's CDR3 is CASGQELRTGELFF. The CDR3 DNA sequence: TGCGCCAGCGGACAGGAGCTAAGGACCGGGGAGCTGTTTTTT.

The chain recombines TRBV27 with TRBJ2-7; tentatively, D is TRBD1 (5 bases). Trimming removed 2 bases from V and 1 base from J, with 18 bases in between. Germline CDR1 is MNHEY and CDR2 is SMNVEV (reference sequence). This CDR3 contains 17 residues. The CDR3, as DNA: TGTGCCAGCAGTTTAGGGCGGACAAGGATGGGATCCTACGAGCAGTACTTC. Protein: CASSLGRTRMGSYEQYF.

This chain links TRBV6-5 with TRBJ1-1, with 7 bases fitting TRBD1. This CDR3 is built from 13 residues. The germline gives CDR1 MNHEY, CDR2 SVGAGI. V trimming: 7 bases; J trimming: 4 bases; junction bases outside the gene matches: 6. CDR3 protein: CASITPGGTEAFF. The CDR3 nucleotides read TGTGCCAGCATCACCCCAGGGGGCACTGAAGCTTTCTTT.

The chain carries TRBV27 and TRBJ1-6, with D perhaps matching TRBD1 (5 bases). V gave up 3 bases and J gave up 4 bases, with 16 bases separating them. Germline lookup yields CDR1 MNHEY and CDR2 SMNVEV (reference sequence). The CDR3 length is 17 residues. The CDR3 DNA is TGTGCCAGCAGTTTTTCGGTGGGGGAGGGTTATAATTCACCCCTCCACTTT. Its protein is CASSFSVGEGYNSPLHF.

The chain joins TRBV7-6 to TRBJ2-3, with D perhaps matching TRBD2 (7 bases). V lost 4 bases, J lost 0 bases, and 20 bases lay in between. The germline V gene encodes CDR1 SGHVS and CDR2 FNYEAQ. This CDR3 contains 18 residues. The CDR3 here is CASSSEAGARSSTDTQYF. CDR3 in DNA: TGTGCCAGCAGCTCAGAGGCGGGGGCCCGATCTAGCACAGATACGCAGTATTTT.

This rearrangement joins TRBV7-8 to TRBJ2-7; 7 nucleotides agree with TRBD2. V lost 4 bases, J lost 2 bases, and 17 bases stayed unmatched. This CDR3 has 18 residues. Germline V gene data show CDR1 as SGHVS and CDR2 as FQNEAQ. The CDR3 DNA reads as TGTGCCAGCAGCTCAAAAGTGGTAGCGGGTAAGGACACCTACGAGCAGTACTTC. This sequence encodes CASSSKVVAGKDTYEQYF.

The chain recombines TRBV9 with TRBJ2-1, with D unclear. Germline V CDR1 and CDR2: SGDLS, YYNGEE. The CDR3 totals 15 residues. With 0 bases removed from V and 6 bases from J, the gap between germline ends came to 13 bases. The CDR3 DNA is TGTGCCAGCAGCGTAGAGGCGGTTCCTTCCAATGAGCAGTTCTTC. Translating it yields CASSVEAVPSNEQFF.

This CDR3 reads CASREHQQGPEAFF. The CDR3 DNA reads TGTGCCAGCAGAGAGCATCAACAGGGACCTGAAGCTTTCTTT. V is TRBV6-1 and J is TRBJ1-1; a weak D match, TRBD1 (6 bases). The CDR3 loop spans 14 amino acids. Looked up from germline, CDR1 is MNHNS and CDR2 is SASEGT. V dropped 6 bases and J dropped 6 bases, with 17 bases sitting between them.

V gene TRBV5-6 combines with J gene TRBJ1-4; unclear D gene. Germline V gives CDR1 SGHDT, CDR2 YYEEEE. Deletions cut 0 bases from V and 8 bases from J, with 11 bases between. This CDR3 is built from 14 residues. The CDR3 sequence is CASSLAQTGEKLFF. In DNA, the CDR3 is TGTGCCAGCAGCTTGGCCCAGACTGGAGAAAAACTGTTTTTT.

The rearrangement joins TRBV7-8 to TRBJ2-7, with unresolved D. Trimming stripped 1 base from V and 6 bases from J, with 10 bases between. The germline CDR1 and CDR2 sequences are SGHVS and FQNEAQ. The CDR3 has 13 residues. This CDR3 is CASSLGQRSEQYF. The CDR3 nucleotides read TGTGCCAGCAGCTTAGGGCAGCGCTCCGAGCAGTACTTC.

The rearrangement links TRBV11-2 to TRBJ1-2; D gene unclear. The CDR3 extends over 12 amino acids. The V gene's germline CDR1 is SGHAT and CDR2 FQNNGV. Deletions cut 8 bases from V and 6 bases from J, with 13 bases between. Here the CDR3 reads CASGGISNGYTF. CDR3 DNA: TGTGCCAGCGGCGGGATATCGAATGGCTACACCTTC.

This chain links TRBV10-2 with TRBJ2-6, with D possibly being TRBD1 (5 bases). V dropped 6 bases and J dropped 0 bases, with 12 bases sitting between them. Germline values: CDR1 WSHSY, CDR2 SAAADI. CDR3 length equals 16 residues. CDR3 nucleotide sequence: TGCGCCAGCAGGGAGACAGAGCTCTCTGGGGCCAACGTCCTGACTTTC. Its translation is CASRETELSGANVLTF.

The chain's CDR3 is CASSLYYRARGSPLHF. As DNA, the CDR3 is TGTGCCAGCAGCCTTTACTACAGGGCGCGAGGTTCACCCCTCCACTTT. The rearrangement uses TRBV7-8 and TRBJ1-6, with D possibly TRBD1 on 6 matching bases. Germline lookup yields CDR1 SGHVS and CDR2 FQNEAQ. The CDR3 consists of 16 residues. The V gene lost 5 bases and the J gene lost 9 bases, with 20 bases spanning the gap.

The rearrangement uses TRBV6-5 and TRBJ2-4; 9 nucleotides agree with TRBD1. V lost 4 bases and J lost 8; bases outside the gene matches: 12. The CDR3 extends over 16 amino acids. Per the germline V gene, CDR1 is MNHEY and CDR2 is SVGAGI. CDR3 bases: TGTGCCAGCAGTTCCCAGGGACAGGGCCGTCGCTACATTCAGTACTTC. It codes for CASSSQGQGRRYIQYF.

The rearrangement joins TRBV5-4 to TRBJ2-7, with 8 bases lining up with TRBD2. Germline trimming cut 0 bases from V and 2 bases from J; bases unmatched to any gene: 4. This CDR3 has 15 residues. Looked up from germline, CDR1 is SGHNT and CDR2 is YYREEE (reference sequence). This chain's CDR3 is CASSLGSGGAYEQYF. The CDR3 DNA sequence: TGTGCCAGCAGCTTGGGCAGCGGGGGAGCCTACGAGCAGTACTTC.